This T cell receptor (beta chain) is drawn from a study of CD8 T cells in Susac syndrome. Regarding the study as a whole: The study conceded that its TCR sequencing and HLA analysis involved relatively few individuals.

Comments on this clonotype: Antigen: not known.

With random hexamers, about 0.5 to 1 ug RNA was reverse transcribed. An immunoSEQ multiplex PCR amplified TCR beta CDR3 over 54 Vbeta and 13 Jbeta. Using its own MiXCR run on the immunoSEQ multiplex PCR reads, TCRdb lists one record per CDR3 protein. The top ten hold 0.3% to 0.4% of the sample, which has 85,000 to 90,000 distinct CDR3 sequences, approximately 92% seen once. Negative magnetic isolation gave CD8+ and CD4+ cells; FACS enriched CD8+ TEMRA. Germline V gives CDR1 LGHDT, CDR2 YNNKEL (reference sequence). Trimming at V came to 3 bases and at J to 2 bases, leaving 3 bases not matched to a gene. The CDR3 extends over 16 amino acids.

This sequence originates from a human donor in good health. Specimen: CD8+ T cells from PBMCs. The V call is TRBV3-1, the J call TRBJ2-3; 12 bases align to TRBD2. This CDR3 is CASSHTSGGYTDTQYF. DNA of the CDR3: TGTGCCAGCAGCCATACTAGCGGGGGGTACACAGATACGCAGTATTTT.